The following is a TCR beta chain sequence with its context. No antigen is known for it. Per-base qualities were not stored, and no clone one base away is much larger. The sample originates from a study of vaccination effects on CD4 cells after COVID-19 (dated by TCRdb to the early 2020s). As for the study more broadly: Two doses of either the BNT162b2 or the mRNA-1273 mRNA SARS-CoV-2 vaccine were administered to participants. Pre-vaccine samples were drawn from a couple of convalescent patients 16 days and one week before the first dose, at 142 and 148 days after COVID-19 diagnosis. The Oncomine TCR Beta short-read assay on an Illumina iSeq 100 was used to sequence cultures from other donors in the study. SARS-CoV-2 spike-specific CD4+ TCR repertoires were compared before and after mRNA vaccination in COVID-19 convalescent patients and in infection-naive vaccine recipients. A total of 10 COVID-19 convalescent patients and several SARS-CoV-2-naive healthy vaccine recipients were included in the full study.

Receptor amplification or capture employed the immunoSEQ multiplex PCR assay. DNA from the cultured and isolated CD4+ T cells underwent TCR beta CDR3 sequencing. The study's processing was this. Non-productive TCR sequences were removed, reads were trimmed to the CDR3 region, and CDR3s of at least 7 amino acids were retained. The MANAFEST web app was used to pick out antigen-specific clonotypes by comparing their expansion in peptide wells with that in reference cultures. To count as positive, a clone had to show expansion at FDR<0.05 compared with the reference and with all other wells, an odds ratio above 5, and a frequency above 0.1% in two replicate wells. Cross-reactive clonotypes were defined as significantly expanded in SARS-CoV-2 spike wells and in at least one common cold coronavirus spike condition. Levenshtein distance calculated with the stringdist R package was used to assess CDR3 similarity, and unrooted trees were constructed with ape in R 3.6.1. Held by TCRdb, this immuneACCESS table contains in-frame sequences only and omits some clones. Under half of the omission traces to an unresolved V gene where checked; the cause of the rest is unknown. V, J and clone size are those of that table, while D and trimming were read from the DNA. In all, the sample holds fewer than 60,000 clones, and 75% to 85% of those were seen once. The top ten hold approximately 5% of the sample.

On the study overall, not on this receptor specifically: The study was limited by a small number of convalescent patients and lacked early post-infection timepoints. In convalescent patients, the post-vaccine spike-reactive repertoire consisted mainly of new vaccine-induced clones, largely distinct from infection-induced clones. Both infection-induced and vaccine-induced clones contracted markedly at late post-vaccination timepoints, which is consistent with waning T cell responses.

The germline V end is reduced by 4 bases and the J end by 1 base; junction bases left unmatched: 4. The germline V gene gives CDR1 as LGHNA and CDR2 as YNFKEQ. Taken from cysteine to phenylalanine, the CDR3 has 15 residues. Solely the CDR3 DNA is kept, with 45 bases framed from the first base. In the ViraFEST assay, PBMC were stimulated with viral peptide pools, and antigen-specific CD4+ T cell clonotypes were then identified by expansion using TCR sequencing. After 10 to 11 days of culture, CD4+ T cells were isolated with the EasySep CD4+ T cell isolation kit. PCR-confirmed SARS-CoV-2 infection had occurred in convalescent patients between March and December 2020, before the Alpha, Beta and Delta variants emerged in the United States. Some 2 million PBMC per well were cultured with 8.5 to 10 ug/ml peptides in IMDM containing roughly 5% human AB serum, about 10 IU/ml IL-2 and gentamicin. A peptide pool from HIV-1 Nef was used as the negative control culture condition. Half of the culture medium was replaced with fresh IL-2-containing medium on days 3 and 7. Unless noted otherwise, every peptide stimulation condition was grown in triplicate wells. PBMC were separated from whole blood using Ficoll-Paque Plus gradient centrifugation and were then either cryopreserved at -140C or used fresh. The QIAamp micro DNA kit was used to extract genomic DNA from the cultured CD4+ T cells.

The specimen was CD4+ T cells from PBMCs cultured with HIV peptides, collected before COVID-19 vaccination. The cell subset or site label on this specimen signifies: HIV-1 Nef peptide pool negative control/reference culture. This TCR came from a human donor who had a prior SARS-CoV-2 infection. The chain is assembled from TRBV4-2 and TRBJ2-5; TRBD1 matches 9 bases in the middle. The CDR3 region reads CASSRTGAPQETQYF. The nucleotides read TGTGCCAGCAGCCGGACAGGGGCGCCCCAAGAGACCCAGTACTTC.